This T cell receptor (beta chain) was recovered during a study of regulatory T cells in long-lasting Graves disease (dated by TCRdb to about 2021). Looking at the study overall: Persistent Graves' disease was defined as persistently positive TSH receptor autoantibodies together with antithyroid drug treatment for over 5 years. Antithyroid drugs had been taken for 10 to 13 years on average by persistent Graves' disease patients in the clinical cohort. Persistent Graves' disease patients were compared with newly diagnosed Graves' disease patients by peripheral blood TCR sequencing and RNA sequencing. The study was conducted in China and was registered as a clinical trial. TCR sequencing covered around 13 persistent and approximately 20 newly diagnosed Graves' disease patients, around 33 samples in total.

Many counts were recorded for this clonotype. Its specific antigen is unknown. Within one base of it there is no much larger clone, and no base qualities were kept. Results the study describes overall, beyond this receptor: As a limitation, the authors acknowledged that the small sample size may reduce accuracy. Peripheral blood alone was examined, since thyroid tissue, which constituted the primary lesion, could not be accessed. Only the TCR beta chain was sequenced and analyzed. Patients with persistent disease shared more public clonotypes (about 2,500) than newly diagnosed patients did (966). Persistent disease showed preferential use of TRBV28, TRBJ1-2 and TRBJ2-5, whereas newly diagnosed disease favored TRBV20-1 and TRBJ2-1. Compared with newly diagnosed patients, persistent Graves' disease patients had lower TCR Shannon entropy and fewer highly expanded clones, which suggests clonal expansion.

Library method: multiplex PCR. TCRdb shows the sequencer as Illumina HiSeq 4000. To build TCR beta libraries, CDR3 regions were amplified by Arm-PCR using iRepertoire HTBI primers. Before sequencing, the PCR products underwent gel purification. The source study handled its data this way. Gene usage analysis of CDR3 amino acid clonotypes relied on the 60 or so TRBV and 14 TRBJ segments identified across samples. COPE and FqMerger were used to merge filtered high-quality paired reads into contigs. BLAST was used to align contigs to the IMGT TRBV, TRBD and TRBJ reference genes, and CDR3 was defined following IMGT. Clonotypes above 0.1% frequency were classified as highly expanded clones. Shannon entropy was used to measure repertoire diversity, and the Gini coefficient was used to measure V-J evenness. A clonotype found in more than one individual was treated as public. TCRdb's own reprocessing of the public reads used fastp at Q25 and MiXCR and kept productive beta chains. Each entry is one CDR3 protein sequence, shown with its most common DNA and genes. TCRdb assigned the V and J calls; the authors' analysis was not used. For this sample there are around 450,000 distinct CDR3 sequences; 20% to 25% appear just once. Clones ranked in the top ten supply roughly 7% of the sample.

According to the germline V gene, CDR1 reads MNHGY and CDR2 reads SVAAGI. The junction carries 13 bases between V and J, which are trimmed by 3 bases and 5 bases respectively. The CDR3 goes from the cysteine to the phenylalanine over 14 residues. This entry keeps only the CDR3 DNA: 42 bases, framed from base 1. The sample's time point label is to be understood as: persistent/refractory GD, antithyroid drugs over 5 years with positive TRAb. RNA was extracted from PBMCs in TRIzol for both TCR sequencing and RNA sequencing. The diagnosis of Graves' disease followed American Thyroid Association guidelines. Patients for the study were recruited at an endocrinology department in Xi'an, China. From each patient, approximately 10 milliliters of peripheral blood was collected into an EDTA anticoagulant tube. Ficoll Paque Plus density gradient separation was used to isolate PBMCs, and no further T cell sorting was done. An Agilent 2100 Bioanalyzer and agarose gel were used to check RNA quality, and a NanoDrop 2000 was used to measure RNA concentration.

The input for sequencing was peripheral blood mononuclear cells (PBMCs), taken when the disease was refractory, from a patient treated with antithyroid drugs. The origin of this receptor is a female donor with Graves disease. This chain joins TRBV6-9 to TRBJ1-2, with no reliable assignment of the D segment. CDR3 reads: CASSYGRSAYGYTF. The nucleotide sequence reads TGTGCCAGCAGTTACGGCCGGTCGGCTTATGGCTACACCTTC.